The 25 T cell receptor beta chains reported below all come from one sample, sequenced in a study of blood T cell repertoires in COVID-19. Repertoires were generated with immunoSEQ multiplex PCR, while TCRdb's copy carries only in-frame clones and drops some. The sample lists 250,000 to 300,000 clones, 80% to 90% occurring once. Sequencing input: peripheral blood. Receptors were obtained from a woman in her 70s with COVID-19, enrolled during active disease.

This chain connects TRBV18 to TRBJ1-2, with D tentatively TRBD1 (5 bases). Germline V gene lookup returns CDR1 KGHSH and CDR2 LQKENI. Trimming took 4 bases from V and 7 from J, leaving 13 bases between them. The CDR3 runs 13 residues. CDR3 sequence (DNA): TGTGCCAGCTCACAGGGGCAGGGAGGTGGCTACACCTTC. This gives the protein CASSQGQGGGYTF.

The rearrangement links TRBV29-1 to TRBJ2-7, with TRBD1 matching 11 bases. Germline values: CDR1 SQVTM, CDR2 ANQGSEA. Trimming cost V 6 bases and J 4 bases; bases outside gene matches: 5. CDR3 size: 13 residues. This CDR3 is CSVRTGGRYEQYF. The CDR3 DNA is TGCAGCGTACGGACAGGGGGCAGGTACGAGCAGTACTTC.

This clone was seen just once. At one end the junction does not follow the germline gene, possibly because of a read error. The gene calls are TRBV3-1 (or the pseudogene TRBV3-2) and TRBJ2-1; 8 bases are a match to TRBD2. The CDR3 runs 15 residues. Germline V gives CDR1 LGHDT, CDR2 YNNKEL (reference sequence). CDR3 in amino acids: CASSQGSGEGNEQFF. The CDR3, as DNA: TGTGCCAGCAGTCAAGGTAGCGGGGAGGGGAATGAGCAGTTCTTC.

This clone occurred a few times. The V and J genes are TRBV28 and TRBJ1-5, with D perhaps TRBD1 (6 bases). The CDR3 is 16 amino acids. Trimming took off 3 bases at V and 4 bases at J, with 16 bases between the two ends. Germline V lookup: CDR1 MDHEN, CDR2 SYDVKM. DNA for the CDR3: TGTGCCAGCAGTTTGGGGGGCGGGGGACGGAATCAGCCCCAGCATTTT. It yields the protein CASSLGGGGRNQPQHF.

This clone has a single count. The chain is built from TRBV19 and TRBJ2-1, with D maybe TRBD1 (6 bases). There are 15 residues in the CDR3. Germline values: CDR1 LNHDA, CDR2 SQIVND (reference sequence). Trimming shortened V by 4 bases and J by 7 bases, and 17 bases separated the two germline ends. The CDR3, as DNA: TGTGCCAGTAGTACCTTAACCGGGACAACGAATGAGCAGTTCTTC. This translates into CASSTLTGTTNEQFF.

CDR3 in DNA: TGTGCCATCAGTGACCCCGGGGGATTGAGAAATTCACCCCTCCACTTT. Translation: CAISDPGGLRNSPLHF. V and J are TRBV10-3 and TRBJ1-6; maybe TRBD1 (5 bases). Per the germline V gene, CDR1 is ENHRY and CDR2 is SYGVKD. The CDR3 is 16 amino acids. Trimming pared 3 bases from V and 7 bases from J, leaving 16 bases between.

The CDR3 region has the DNA TGTGCCAGCACCTCGCCCCACTCCGAGCAGTACTTC. It specifies CASTSPHSEQYF. The chain has TRBV28 and TRBJ2-7; D is undetermined. V dropped 7 bases and J dropped 6 bases, with 13 bases sitting between them. CDR1 is MDHEN and CDR2 is SYDVKM in the germline V gene. The CDR3 runs to 12 residues.

The DNA for the CDR3 is TGTGCCAGCAAACCGACAGGGGGTCATTCACCCCTCCACTTT. Amino acids: CASKPTGGHSPLHF. The chain has TRBV25-1 and TRBJ1-6; 9 nucleotides agree with TRBD1. The germline V gene has CDR1 MGHDK and CDR2 SYGVNS. V trimming: 7 bases; J trimming: 8 bases; junction bases outside the gene matches: 6. This CDR3 has 14 amino acids.

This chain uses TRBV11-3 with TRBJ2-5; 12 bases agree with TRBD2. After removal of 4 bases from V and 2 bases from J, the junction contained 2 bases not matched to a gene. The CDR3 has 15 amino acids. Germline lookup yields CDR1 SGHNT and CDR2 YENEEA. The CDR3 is CASSSGLAGQETQYF. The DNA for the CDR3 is TGTGCCAGCAGCTCCGGACTAGCGGGACAAGAGACCCAGTACTTC. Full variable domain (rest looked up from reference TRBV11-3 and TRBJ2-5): EAGVVQSPRYKIIEKKQPVAFWCNPISGHNTLYWYLQNLGQGPELLIRYENEEAVDDSQLPKDRFSAERLKGVDSTLKIQPAELGDSAVYLCASSSGLAGQETQYFGPGTRLLVL.

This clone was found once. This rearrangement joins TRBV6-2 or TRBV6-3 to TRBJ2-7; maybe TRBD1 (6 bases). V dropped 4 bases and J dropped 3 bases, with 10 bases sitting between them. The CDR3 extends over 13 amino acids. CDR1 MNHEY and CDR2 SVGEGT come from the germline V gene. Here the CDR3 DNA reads TGTGCCAGCAGTTTTGTCAGGGGCTACGAGCAGTACTTC. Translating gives CASSFVRGYEQYF.

Written as DNA, the CDR3 is TGTGCCAGTATGGCGGGAGGATTTCCAGATACGCAGTATTTT. Translation gives CASMAGGFPDTQYF. V usage is TRBV19 and J usage is TRBJ2-3, with TRBD2 matching over 8 bases. Per germline, CDR1 LNHDA and CDR2 SQIVND (reference sequence). The CDR3 is 14 amino acids. V was pared by 7 bases and J by 4 bases, with 7 bases of the junction left unmatched.

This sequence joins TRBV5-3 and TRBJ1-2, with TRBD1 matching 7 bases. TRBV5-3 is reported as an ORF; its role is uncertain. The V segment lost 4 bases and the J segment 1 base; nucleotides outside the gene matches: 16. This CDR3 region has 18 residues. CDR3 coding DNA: TGTGCCAGAAGCACCCTAGACGCCGGGACAGTAGTTAACTATGGCTACACCTTC. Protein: CARSTLDAGTVVNYGYTF.

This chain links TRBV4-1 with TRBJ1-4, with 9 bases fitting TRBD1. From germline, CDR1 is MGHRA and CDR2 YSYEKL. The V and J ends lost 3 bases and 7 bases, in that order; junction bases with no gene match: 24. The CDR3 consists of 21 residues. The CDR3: CASSQEGFIGPGTGTGEKLFF. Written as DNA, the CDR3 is TGCGCCAGCAGCCAGGAGGGTTTTATCGGTCCCGGGACAGGGACGGGTGAAAAACTGTTTTTT.

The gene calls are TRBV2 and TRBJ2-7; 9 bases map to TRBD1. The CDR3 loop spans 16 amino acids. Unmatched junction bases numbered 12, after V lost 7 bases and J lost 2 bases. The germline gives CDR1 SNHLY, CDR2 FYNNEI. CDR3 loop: CASKEYRGQGAYEQYF. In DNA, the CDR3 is TGTGCCAGCAAAGAATACAGGGGGCAAGGGGCCTACGAGCAGTACTTC.

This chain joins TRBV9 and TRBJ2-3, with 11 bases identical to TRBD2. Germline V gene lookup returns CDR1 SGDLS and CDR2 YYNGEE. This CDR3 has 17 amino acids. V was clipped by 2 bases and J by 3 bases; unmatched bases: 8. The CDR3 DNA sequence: TGTGCCAGCAGCGTGGATAGCGGGAGGGCCCGAACAGATACGCAGTATTTT. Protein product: CASSVDSGRARTDTQYF.

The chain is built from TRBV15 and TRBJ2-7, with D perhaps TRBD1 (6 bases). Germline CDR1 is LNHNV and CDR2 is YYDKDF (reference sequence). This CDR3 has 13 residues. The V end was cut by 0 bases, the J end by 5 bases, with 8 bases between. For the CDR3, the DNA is TGTGCCACCAGCAGAGATCCAGGGGACGAGCAGTACTTC. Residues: CATSRDPGDEQYF. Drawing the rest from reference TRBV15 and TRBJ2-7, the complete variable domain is DAMVIQNPRYQVTQFGKPVTLSCSQTLNHNVMYWYQQKSSQAPKLLFHYYDKDFNNEADTPDNFQSRRPNTSFCFLDIRSPGLGDTAMYLCATSRDPGDEQYFGPGTRLTVT.

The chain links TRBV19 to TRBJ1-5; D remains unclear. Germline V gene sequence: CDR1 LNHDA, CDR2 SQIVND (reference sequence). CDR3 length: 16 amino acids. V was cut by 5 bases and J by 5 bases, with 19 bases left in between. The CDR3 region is CASSPRHWSIDQPQHF. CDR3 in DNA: TGTGCCAGTAGTCCCCGCCATTGGAGTATCGATCAGCCCCAGCATTTT.

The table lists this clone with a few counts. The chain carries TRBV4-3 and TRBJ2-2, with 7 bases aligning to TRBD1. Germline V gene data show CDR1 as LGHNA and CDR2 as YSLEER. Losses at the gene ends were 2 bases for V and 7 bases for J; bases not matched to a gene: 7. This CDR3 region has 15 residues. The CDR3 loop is CASSQTGQANGELFF. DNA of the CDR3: TGCGCCAGCAGCCAAACAGGACAGGCTAACGGGGAGCTGTTTTTT.

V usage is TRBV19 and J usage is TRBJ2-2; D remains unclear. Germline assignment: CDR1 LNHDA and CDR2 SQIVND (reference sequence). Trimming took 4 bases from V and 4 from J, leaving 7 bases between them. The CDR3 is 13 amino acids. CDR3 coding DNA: TGTGCCAGTAGTACCCAAGCCACCGGGGAGCTGTTTTTT. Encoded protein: CASSTQATGELFF.

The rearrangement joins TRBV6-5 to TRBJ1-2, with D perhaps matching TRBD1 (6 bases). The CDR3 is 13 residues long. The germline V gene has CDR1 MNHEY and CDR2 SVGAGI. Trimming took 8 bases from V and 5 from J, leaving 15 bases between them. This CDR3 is CASSSGTSYGYTF. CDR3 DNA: TGTGCCAGCTCCTCGGGGACATCATATGGCTACACCTTC.

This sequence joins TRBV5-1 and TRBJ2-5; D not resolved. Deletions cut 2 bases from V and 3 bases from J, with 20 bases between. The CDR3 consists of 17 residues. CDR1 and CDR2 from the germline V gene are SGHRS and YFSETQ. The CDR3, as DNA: TGCGCCAGCAGCTTAGTTCTTGGCGCCAGTCGGGAAGAGACCCAGTACTTC. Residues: CASSLVLGASREETQYF.

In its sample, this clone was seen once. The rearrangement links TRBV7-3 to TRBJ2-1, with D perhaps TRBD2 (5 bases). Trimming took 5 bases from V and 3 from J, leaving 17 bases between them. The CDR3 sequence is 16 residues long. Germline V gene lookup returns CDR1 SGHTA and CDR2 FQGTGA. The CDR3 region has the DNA TGTGCCAGCAGCGCTCGCAGCGGAGCCTTCTACAATGAGCAGTTCTTC. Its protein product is CASSARSGAFYNEQFF. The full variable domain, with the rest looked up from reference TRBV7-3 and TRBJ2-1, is GAGVSQTPSNKVTEKGKYVELRCDPISGHTALYWYRQSLGQGPEFLIYFQGTGAADDSGLPNDRFFAVRPEGSVSTLKIQRTERGDSAVYLCASSARSGAFYNEQFFGPGTRLTVL.

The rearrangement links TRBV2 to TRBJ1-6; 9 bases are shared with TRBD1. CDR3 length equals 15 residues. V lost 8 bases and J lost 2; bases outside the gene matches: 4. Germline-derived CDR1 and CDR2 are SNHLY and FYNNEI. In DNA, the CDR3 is TGTGCCAGCCTCGACAGGGGGACCTATAATTCACCCCTCCACTTT. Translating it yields CASLDRGTYNSPLHF.

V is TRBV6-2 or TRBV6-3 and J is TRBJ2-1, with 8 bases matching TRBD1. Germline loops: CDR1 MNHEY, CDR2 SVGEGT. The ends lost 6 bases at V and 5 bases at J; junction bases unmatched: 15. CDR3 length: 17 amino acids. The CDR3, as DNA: TGTGCCAGCAGCAAACAGGGGGGAGATCTGTCCCACAATGAGCAGTTCTTC. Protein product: CASSKQGGDLSHNEQFF.

CDR3 DNA sequence: TGTGCCAGCAGTTTTGGGATCGGGGGATCCTATAATTCACCCCTCCACTTT. This encodes CASSFGIGGSYNSPLHF. The chain is built from TRBV27 and TRBJ1-6, with D perhaps matching TRBD1 (5 bases). The CDR3 has 17 amino acids. Trimming took 3 bases from V and 1 from J, leaving 13 bases between them. The germline gives CDR1 MNHEY, CDR2 SMNVEV (reference sequence).